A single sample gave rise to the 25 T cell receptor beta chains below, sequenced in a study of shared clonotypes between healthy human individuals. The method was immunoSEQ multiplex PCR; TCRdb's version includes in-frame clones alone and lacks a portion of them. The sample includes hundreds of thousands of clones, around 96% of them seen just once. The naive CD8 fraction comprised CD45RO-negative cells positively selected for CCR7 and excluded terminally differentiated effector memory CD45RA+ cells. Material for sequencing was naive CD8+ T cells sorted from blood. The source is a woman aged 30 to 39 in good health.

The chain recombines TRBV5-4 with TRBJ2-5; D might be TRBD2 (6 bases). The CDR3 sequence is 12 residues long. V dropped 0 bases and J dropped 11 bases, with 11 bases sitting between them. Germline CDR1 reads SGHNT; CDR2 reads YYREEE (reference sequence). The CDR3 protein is CASSLVGSTQYF. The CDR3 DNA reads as TGTGCCAGCAGCTTGGTCGGGAGTACTCAGTACTTC.

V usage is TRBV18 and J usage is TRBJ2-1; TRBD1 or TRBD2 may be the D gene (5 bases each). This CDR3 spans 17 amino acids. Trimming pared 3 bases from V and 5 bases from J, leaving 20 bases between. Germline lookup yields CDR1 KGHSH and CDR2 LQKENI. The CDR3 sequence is CASSPTGPEGTNNEQFF. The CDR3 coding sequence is TGTGCCAGCTCACCCACAGGCCCTGAGGGGACGAACAATGAGCAGTTCTTC.

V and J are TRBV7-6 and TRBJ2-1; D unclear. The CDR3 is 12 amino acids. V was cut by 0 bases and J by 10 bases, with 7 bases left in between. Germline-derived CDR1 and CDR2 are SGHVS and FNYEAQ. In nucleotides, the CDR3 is TGTGCCAGCAGCTTAGCTTTCAGAGAGCAGTTCTTC. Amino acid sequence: CASSLAFREQFF.

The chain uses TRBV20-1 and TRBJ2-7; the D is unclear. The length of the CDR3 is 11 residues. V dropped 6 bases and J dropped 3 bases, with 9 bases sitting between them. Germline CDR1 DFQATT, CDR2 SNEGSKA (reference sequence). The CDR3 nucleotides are TGCAGTGCGGTTGAGAGCTACGAGCAGTACTTC. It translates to CSAVESYEQYF.

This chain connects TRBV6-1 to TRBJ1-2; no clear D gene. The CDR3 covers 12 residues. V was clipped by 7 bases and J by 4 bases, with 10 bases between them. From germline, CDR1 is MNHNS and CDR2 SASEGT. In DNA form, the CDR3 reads TGTGCCAGCATTAGGGAAACCTATGGCTACACCTTC. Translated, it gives CASIRETYGYTF.

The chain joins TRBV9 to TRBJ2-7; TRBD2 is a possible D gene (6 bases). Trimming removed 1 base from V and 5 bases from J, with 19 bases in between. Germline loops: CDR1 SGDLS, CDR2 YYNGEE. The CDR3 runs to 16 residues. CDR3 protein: CASSVTGGDGGDEQYF. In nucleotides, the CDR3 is TGTGCCAGCAGCGTAACAGGCGGGGACGGGGGAGACGAGCAGTACTTC.

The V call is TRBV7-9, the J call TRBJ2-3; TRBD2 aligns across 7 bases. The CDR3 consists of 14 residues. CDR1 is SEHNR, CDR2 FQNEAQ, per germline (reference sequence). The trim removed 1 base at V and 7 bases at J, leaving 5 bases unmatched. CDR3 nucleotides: TGTGCCAGCAGCTTAGATCGGGGGGAGAATACGCAGTATTTT. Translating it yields CASSLDRGENTQYF.

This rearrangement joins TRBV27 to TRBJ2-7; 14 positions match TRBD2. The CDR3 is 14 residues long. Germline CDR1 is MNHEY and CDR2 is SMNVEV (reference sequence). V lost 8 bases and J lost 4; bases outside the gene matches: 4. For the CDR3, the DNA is TGTGCCAGCGTTGGGACTAGCGGGGGTTACGAGCAGTACTTC. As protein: CASVGTSGGYEQYF.

The CDR3 spells CASSSRRDEQFF. The CDR3 nucleotides read TGTGCCAGCAGTTCGAGGAGAGATGAGCAGTTCTTC. This chain links TRBV28 with TRBJ2-1; D gene uncertain. The CDR3 consists of 12 residues. Germline lookup yields CDR1 MDHEN and CDR2 SYDVKM. Trimming stripped 4 bases from V and 8 bases from J, with 9 bases between.

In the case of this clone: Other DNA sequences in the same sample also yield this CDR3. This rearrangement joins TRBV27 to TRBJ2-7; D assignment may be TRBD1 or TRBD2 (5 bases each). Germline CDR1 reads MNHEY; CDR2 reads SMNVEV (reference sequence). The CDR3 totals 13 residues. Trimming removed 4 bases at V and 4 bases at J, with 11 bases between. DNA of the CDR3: TGTGCCAGCAGTTACGGGACGGGGTACGAGCAGTACTTC. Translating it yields CASSYGTGYEQYF.

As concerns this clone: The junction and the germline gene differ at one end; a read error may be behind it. This chain's CDR3 is CASSQVEGATGTQYF. The DNA of the CDR3 is TGCGCCAGCAGCCAAGTGGAGGGGGCGACAGGTACGCAGTATTTT. The V and J genes are TRBV4-1 and TRBJ2-3, with D maybe TRBD1 (7 bases). Germline V gene lookup returns CDR1 MGHRA and CDR2 YSYEKL. There are 15 residues in the CDR3.

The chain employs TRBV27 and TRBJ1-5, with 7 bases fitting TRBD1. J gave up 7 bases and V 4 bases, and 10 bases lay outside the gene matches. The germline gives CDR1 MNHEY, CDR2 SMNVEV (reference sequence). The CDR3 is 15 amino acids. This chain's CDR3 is CASSYRDSKSQPQHF. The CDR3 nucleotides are TGTGCCAGCAGTTACCGGGACAGTAAGTCCCAGCCCCAGCATTTT.

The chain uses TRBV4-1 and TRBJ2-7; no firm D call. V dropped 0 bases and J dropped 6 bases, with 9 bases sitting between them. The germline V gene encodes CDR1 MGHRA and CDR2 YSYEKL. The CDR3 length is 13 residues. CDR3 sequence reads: CASSQEPVLEQYF. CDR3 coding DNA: TGCGCCAGCAGCCAAGAGCCGGTGCTCGAGCAGTACTTC.

CDR3 nucleotides: TGTGCCAGCAGCCCGCATTTTGGACTAGCGGGAGCAGATACGCAGTATTTT. This encodes CASSPHFGLAGADTQYF. The V call is TRBV14, the J call TRBJ2-3; 13 bases fit TRBD2. This CDR3 contains 17 residues. V lost 4 bases, J lost 4 bases, and 8 bases stayed unmatched. CDR1 and CDR2 from the germline V gene are SGHDN and FVKESK.

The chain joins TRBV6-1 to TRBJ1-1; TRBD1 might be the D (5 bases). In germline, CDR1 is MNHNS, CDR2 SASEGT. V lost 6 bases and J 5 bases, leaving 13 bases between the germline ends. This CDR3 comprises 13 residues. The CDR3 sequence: CASSRDLGTEAFF. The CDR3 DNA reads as TGTGCCAGCAGCCGGGACCTCGGGACTGAAGCTTTCTTT.

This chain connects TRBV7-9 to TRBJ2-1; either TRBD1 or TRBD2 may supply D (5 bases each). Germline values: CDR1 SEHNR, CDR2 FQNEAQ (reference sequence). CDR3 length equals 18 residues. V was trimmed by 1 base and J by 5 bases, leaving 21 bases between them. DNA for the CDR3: TGTGCCAGCAGCTTAGTTACGGCCGGGACCGCAAAAGACAATGAGCAGTTCTTC. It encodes CASSLVTAGTAKDNEQFF.

The CDR3 region has the DNA TGCAGCGTTGGTACCCGGACCGGGTTTAATTCTGGAAACACCATATATTTT. It is translated as CSVGTRTGFNSGNTIYF. This sequence joins TRBV29-1 and TRBJ1-3, with no clear D. The V gene's germline CDR1 is SQVTM and CDR2 ANQGSEA. This CDR3 has 17 residues. Trimming pared 4 bases from V and 1 base from J, leaving 20 bases between.

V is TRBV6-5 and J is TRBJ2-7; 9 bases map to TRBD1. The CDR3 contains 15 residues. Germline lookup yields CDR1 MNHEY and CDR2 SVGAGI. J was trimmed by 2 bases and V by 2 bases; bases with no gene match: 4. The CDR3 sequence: CASSYPGTGTYEQYF. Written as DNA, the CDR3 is TGTGCCAGCAGTTACCCTGGGACAGGGACCTACGAGCAGTACTTC.

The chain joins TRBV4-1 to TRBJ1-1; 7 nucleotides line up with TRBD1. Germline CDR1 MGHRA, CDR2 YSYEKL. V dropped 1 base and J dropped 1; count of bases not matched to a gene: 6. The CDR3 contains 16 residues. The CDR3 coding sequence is TGCGCCAGCAGCCAAGCCCATAGGACAGGGAACACTGAAGCTTTCTTT. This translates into CASSQAHRTGNTEAFF.

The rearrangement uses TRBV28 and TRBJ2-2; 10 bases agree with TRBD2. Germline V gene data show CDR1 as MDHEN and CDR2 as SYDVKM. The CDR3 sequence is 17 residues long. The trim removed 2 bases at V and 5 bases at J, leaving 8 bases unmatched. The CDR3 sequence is CASSLRLAGSITGELFF. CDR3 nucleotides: TGTGCCAGCAGTTTAAGACTAGCGGGCTCTATAACCGGGGAGCTGTTTTTT.

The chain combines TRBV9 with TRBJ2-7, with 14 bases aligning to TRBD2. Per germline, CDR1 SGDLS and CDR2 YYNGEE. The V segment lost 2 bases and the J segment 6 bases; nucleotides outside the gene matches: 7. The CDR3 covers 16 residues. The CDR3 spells CASSVAGLAGDGEQYF. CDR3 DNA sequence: TGTGCCAGCAGCGTCGCGGGACTAGCGGGAGATGGCGAGCAGTACTTC. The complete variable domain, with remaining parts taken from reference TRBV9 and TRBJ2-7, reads DSGVTQTPKHLITATGQRVTLRCSPRSGDLSVYWYQQSLDQGLQFLIQYYNGEERAKGNILERFSAQQFPDLHSELNLSSLELGDSALYFCASSVAGLAGDGEQYFGPGTRLTVT.

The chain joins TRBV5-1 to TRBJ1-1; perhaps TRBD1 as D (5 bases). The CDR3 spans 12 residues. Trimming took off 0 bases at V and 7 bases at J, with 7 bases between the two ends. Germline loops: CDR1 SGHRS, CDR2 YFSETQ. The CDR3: CASSLGQSEAFF. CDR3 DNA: TGCGCCAGCAGCTTGGGACAGAGTGAAGCTTTCTTT.

The CDR3 loop reads CASSSTSSYNEQFF. The CDR3 bases are TGTGCCAGCAGTTCGACTAGCTCCTACAATGAGCAGTTCTTC. This sequence joins TRBV28 and TRBJ2-1; TRBD2 is a possible D gene (6 bases). V dropped 4 bases and J dropped 0 bases, with 7 bases sitting between them. The CDR3 has 14 amino acids. Germline V gene lookup returns CDR1 MDHEN and CDR2 SYDVKM.

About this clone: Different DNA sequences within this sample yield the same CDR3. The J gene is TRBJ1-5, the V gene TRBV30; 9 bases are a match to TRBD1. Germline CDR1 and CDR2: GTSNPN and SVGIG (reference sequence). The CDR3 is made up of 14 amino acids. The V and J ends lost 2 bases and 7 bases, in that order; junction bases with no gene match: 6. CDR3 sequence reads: CAWSPGQGGQPQHF. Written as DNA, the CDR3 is TGTGCCTGGAGTCCGGGACAGGGCGGACAGCCCCAGCATTTT.

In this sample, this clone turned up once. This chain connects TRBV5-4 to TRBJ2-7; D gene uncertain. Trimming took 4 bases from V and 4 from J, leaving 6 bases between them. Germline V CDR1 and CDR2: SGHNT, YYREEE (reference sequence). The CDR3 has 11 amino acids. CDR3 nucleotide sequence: TGTGCCAGCAGCACAGAGTACGAGCAGTACTTC. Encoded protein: CASSTEYEQYF.